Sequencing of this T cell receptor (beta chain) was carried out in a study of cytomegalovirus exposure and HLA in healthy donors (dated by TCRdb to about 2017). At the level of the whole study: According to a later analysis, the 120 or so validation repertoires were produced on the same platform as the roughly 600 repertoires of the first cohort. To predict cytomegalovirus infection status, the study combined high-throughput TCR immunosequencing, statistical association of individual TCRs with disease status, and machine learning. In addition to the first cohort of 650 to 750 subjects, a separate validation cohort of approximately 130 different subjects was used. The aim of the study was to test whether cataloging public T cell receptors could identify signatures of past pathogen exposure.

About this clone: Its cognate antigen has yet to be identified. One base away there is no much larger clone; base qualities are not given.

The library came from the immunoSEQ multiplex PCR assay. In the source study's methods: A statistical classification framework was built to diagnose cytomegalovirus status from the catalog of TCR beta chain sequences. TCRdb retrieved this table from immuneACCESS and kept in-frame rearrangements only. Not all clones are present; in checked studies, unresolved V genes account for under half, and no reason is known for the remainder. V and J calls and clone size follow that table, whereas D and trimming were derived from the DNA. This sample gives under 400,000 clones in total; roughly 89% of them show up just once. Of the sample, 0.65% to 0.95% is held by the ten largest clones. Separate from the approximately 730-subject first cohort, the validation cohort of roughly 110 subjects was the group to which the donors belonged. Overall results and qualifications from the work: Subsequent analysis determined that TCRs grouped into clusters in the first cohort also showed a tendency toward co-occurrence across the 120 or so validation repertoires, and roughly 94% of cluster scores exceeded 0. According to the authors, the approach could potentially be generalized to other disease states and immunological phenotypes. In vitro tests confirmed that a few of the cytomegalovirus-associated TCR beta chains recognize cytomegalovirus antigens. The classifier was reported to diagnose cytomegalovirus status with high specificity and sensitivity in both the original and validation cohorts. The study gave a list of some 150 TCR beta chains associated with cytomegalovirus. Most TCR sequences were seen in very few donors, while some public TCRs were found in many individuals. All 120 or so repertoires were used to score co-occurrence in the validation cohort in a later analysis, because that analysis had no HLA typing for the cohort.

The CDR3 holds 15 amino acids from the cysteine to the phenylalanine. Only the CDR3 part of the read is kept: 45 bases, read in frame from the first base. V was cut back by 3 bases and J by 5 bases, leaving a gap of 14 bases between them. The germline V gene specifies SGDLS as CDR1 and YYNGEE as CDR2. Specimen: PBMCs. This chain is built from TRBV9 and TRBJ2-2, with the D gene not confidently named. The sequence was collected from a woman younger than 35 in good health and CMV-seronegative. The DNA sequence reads TGTGCCAGCAGCGACGGTGGCCTGAGGACCGGGGAGCTGTTTTTT. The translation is CASSDGGLRTGELFF.